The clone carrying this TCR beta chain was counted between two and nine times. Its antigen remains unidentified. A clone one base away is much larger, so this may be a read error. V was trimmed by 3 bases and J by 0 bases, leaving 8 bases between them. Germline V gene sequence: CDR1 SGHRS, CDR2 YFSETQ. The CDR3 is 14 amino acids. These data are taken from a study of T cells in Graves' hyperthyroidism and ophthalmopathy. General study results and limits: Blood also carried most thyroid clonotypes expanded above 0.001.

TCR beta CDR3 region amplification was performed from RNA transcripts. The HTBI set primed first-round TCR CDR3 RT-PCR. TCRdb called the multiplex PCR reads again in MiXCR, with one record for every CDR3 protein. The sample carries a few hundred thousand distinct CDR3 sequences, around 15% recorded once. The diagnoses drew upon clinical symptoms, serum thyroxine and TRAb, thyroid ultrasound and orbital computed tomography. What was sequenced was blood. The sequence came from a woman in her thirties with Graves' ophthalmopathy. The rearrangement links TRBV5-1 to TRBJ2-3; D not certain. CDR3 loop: CASSSGPSTDTQYF. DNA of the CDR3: TGCGCCAGCAGCTCTGGACCCAGCACAGATACGCAGTATTTT.